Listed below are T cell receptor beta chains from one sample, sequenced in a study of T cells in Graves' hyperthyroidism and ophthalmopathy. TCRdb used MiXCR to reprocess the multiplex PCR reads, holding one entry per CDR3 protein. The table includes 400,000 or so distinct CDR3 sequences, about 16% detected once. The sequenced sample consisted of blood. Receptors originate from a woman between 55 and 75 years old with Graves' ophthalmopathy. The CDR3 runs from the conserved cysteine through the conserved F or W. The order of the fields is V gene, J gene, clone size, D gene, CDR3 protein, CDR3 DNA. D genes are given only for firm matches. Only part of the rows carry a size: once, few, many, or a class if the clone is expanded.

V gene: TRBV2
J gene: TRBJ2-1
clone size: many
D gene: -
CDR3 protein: CASSLPGPNEQFF
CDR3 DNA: TGTGCCAGCAGTTTACCCGGCCCTAATGAGCAGTTCTTC

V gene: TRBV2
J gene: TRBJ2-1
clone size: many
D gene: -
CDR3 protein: CATKPGSGYNEQFF
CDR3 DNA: TGTGCCACCAAACCGGGTAGCGGTTACAATGAGCAGTTCTTC

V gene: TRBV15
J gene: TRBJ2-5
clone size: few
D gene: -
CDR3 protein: CATLARNVETQYF
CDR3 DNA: TGTGCCACCCTAGCGAGAAATGTAGAGACCCAGTACTTC

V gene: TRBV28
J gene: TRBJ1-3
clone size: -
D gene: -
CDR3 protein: CASSAGPSGNTIYF
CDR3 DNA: TGTGCCAGCAGCGCAGGTCCCTCTGGAAACACCATATATTTT

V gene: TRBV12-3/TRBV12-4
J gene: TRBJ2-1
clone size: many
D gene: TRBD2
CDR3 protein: CASSLGRLAGLNEQFF
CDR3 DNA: TGTGCCAGCAGTTTAGGCAGACTAGCGGGGTTAAATGAGCAGTTCTTC

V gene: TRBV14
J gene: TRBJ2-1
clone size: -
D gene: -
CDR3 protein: CASSQSPSVVFF
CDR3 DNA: TGTGCCAGCAGCCAATCCCCCAGCGTTGTGTTCTTC

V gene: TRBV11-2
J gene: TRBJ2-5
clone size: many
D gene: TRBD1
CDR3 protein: CASNIRDRGKETQYF
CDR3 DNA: TGTGCCAGCAACATTAGGGACAGGGGGAAAGAGACCCAGTACTTC

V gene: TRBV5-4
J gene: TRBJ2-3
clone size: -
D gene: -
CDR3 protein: CASSWGGLDTQYF
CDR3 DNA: TGTGCCAGCAGCTGGGGGGGCCTAGATACGCAGTATTTT

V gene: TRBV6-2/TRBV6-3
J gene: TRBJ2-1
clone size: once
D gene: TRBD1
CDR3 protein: CATGVGTGTYNEQFF
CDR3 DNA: TGTGCCACTGGGGTGGGGACAGGGACTTACAATGAGCAGTTCTTC

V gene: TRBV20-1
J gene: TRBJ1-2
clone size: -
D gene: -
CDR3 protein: CSARVRGANYGYTF
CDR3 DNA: TGCAGTGCTAGAGTGCGGGGGGCCAACTATGGCTACACCTTC

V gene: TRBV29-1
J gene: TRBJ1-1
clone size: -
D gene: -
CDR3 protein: CSVGGGRDTEALF
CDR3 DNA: TGCAGCGTTGGGGGGGGGCGAGACACTGAAGCTCTCTTT

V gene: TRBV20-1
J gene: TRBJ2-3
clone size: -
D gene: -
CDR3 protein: CSARTYRADTQYF
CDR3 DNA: TGCAGTGCTAGAACATACAGGGCTGATACGCAGTATTTT

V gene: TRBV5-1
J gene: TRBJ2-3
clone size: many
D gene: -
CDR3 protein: CASSLSGPTDTQYF
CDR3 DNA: TGCGCCAGCAGCTTGAGCGGCCCCACAGATACGCAGTATTTT

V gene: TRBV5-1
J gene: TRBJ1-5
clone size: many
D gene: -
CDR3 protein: CASSLDPNNQPQHF
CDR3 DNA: TGCGCCAGCAGCTTGGATCCCAACAATCAGCCCCAGCATTTT

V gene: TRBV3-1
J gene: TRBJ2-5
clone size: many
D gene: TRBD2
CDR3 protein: CASSQEAGGPWETQYF
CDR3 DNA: TGTGCCAGCAGCCAAGAAGCGGGAGGGCCGTGGGAGACCCAGTACTTC

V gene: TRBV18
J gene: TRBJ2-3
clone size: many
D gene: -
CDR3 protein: CASSPWVTDTQYF
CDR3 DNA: TGTGCCAGCTCACCATGGGTCACAGATACGCAGTATTTT

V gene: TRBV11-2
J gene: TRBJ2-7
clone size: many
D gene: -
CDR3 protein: CASSPGLTYEQYF
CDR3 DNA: TGTGCCAGCTCACCCGGCCTAACCTACGAGCAGTACTTC

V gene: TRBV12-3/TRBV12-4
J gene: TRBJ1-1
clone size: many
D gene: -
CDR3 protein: CASSFRGAEAFF
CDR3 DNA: TGTGCCAGCAGTTTCCGGGGGGCTGAAGCTTTCTTT

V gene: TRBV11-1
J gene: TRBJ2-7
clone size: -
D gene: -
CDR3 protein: CASSLGLGAYEQYF
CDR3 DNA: TGTGCCAGCAGCTTAGGTTTAGGGGCCTACGAGCAGTACTTC

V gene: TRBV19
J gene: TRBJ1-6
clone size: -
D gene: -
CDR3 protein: CASSKQDGNSPLHF
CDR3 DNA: TGTGCCAGTAGTAAACAGGACGGGAATTCACCCCTCCACTTT

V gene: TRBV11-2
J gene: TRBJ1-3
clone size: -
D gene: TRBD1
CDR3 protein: CASSSKGQGLGNTIYF
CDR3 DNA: TGTGCCAGCAGCTCGAAGGGACAGGGATTAGGAAACACCATATATTTT

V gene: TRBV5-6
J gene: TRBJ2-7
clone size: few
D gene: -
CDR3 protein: CASSSGPSGRYEQYF
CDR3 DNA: TGTGCCAGCAGCTCAGGTCCTTCGGGGCGCTACGAGCAGTACTTC

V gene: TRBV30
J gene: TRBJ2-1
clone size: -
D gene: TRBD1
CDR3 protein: CAWRTGFLNEQFF
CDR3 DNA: TGTGCCTGGAGGACAGGGTTTTTGAATGAGCAGTTCTTC

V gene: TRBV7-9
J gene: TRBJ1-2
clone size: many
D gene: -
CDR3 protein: CASSRGRGPNYGYTF
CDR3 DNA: TGTGCCAGCAGCCGCGGCAGGGGTCCAAACTATGGCTACACCTTC

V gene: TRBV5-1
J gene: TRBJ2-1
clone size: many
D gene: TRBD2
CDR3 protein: CASSLEGLAGPGVQDEQFF
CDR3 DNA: TGCGCCAGCAGCTTGGAAGGACTAGCGGGGCCGGGCGTACAGGATGAGCAGTTCTTC

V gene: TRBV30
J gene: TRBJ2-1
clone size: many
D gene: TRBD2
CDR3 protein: CAWSVWGLAGYNEQFF
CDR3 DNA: TGTGCCTGGAGTGTATGGGGACTAGCGGGGTACAATGAGCAGTTCTTC

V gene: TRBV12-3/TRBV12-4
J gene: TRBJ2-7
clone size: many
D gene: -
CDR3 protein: CASSSGDLTSYEQYF
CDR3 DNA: TGTGCCAGCAGTTCCGGGGACCTGACTTCCTACGAGCAGTACTTC

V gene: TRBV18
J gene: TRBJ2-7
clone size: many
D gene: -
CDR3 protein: CASSPLGGAGHEQYF
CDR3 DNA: TGTGCCAGCTCACCCCTGGGCGGAGCTGGCCACGAGCAGTACTTC

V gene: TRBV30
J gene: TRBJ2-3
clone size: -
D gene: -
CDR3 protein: CAWSLPGGNTDTQYF
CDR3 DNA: TGTGCCTGGAGTCTCCCGGGGGGCAACACAGATACGCAGTATTTT

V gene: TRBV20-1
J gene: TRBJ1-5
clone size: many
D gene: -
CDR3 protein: CSASDTYQPQHF
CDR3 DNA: TGCAGTGCTAGCGACACCTATCAGCCCCAGCATTTT